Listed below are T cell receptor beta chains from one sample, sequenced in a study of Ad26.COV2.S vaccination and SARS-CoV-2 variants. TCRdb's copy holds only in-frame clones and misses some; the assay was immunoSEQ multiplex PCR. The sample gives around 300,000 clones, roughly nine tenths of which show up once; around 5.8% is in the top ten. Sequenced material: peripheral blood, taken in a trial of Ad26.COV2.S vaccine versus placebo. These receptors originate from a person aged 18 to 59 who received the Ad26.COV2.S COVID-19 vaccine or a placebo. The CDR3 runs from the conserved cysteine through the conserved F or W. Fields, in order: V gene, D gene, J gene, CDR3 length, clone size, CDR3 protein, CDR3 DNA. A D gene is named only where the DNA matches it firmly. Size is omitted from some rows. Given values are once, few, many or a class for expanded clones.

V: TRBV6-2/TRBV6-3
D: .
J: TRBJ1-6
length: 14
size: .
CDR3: CASSLTELNSPLHF
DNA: TGTGCCAGCAGTTTGACAGAGTTGAATTCACCCCTCCACTTT

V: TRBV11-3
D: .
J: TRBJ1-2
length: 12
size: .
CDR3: CASSRGGNGYTF
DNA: TGTGCCAGCAGTAGGGGTGGGAATGGCTACACCTTC

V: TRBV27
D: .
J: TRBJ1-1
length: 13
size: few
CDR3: CASSLEGNTEAFF
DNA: TGTGCCAGCAGTCTAGAGGGGAACACTGAAGCTTTCTTT

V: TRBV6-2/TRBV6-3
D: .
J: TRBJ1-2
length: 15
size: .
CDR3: CASSYHTEPNYGYTF
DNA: TGTGCCAGCAGTTATCATACAGAACCTAACTATGGCTACACCTTC

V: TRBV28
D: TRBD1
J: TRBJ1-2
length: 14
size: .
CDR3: CASSFVRGRAGYTF
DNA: TGTGCCAGCAGTTTCGTCAGGGGGCGAGCGGGCTACACCTTC

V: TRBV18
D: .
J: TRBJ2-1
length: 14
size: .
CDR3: CASSPLGVVNEQFF
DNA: TGTGCCAGCTCACCCCTTGGTGTGGTCAATGAGCAGTTCTTC

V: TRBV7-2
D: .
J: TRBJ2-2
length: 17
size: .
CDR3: CASSLGSGRSVTGELFF
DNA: TGTGCCAGCAGCTTAGGGTCAGGACGGAGCGTAACCGGGGAGCTGTTTTTT

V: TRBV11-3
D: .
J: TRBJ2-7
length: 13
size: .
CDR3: CASSLGQRDEQYF
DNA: TGTGCCAGCAGCTTAGGTCAGCGCGACGAGCAGTACTTC

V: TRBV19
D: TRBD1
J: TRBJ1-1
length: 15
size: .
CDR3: CASSIGGQEHTEAFF
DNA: TGTGCCAGTAGTATCGGTGGACAGGAACACACTGAAGCTTTCTTT

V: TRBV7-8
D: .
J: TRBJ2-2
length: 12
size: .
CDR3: CASSLTTGELFF
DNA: TGTGCCAGCAGCTTAACTACCGGGGAGCTGTTTTTT

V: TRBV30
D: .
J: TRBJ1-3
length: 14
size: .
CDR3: CAWSVLSSGNTIYF
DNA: TGTGCCTGGAGTGTATTGAGCTCTGGAAACACCATATATTTT

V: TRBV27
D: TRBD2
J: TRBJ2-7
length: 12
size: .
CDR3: CASSPLGGEQYF
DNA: TGTGCCAGCAGTCCCCTGGGGGGGGAGCAGTACTTC

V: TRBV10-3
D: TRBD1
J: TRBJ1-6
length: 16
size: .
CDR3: CAISGSTGTGRSPLHF
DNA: TGTGCCATCAGTGGATCAACCGGGACAGGGCGTTCACCCCTCCACTTT

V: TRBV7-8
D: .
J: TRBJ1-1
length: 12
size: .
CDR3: CASSSRRTEAFF
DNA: TGTGCCAGCAGCTCCCGCCGGACTGAAGCTTTCTTT

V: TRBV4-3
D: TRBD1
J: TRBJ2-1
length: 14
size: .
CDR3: CASSPLDRDNEQFF
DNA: TGCGCCAGCAGCCCCCTCGACAGGGACAATGAGCAGTTCTTC

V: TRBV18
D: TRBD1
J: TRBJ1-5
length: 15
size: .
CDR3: CASSPLDRGDQPQHF
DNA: TGTGCCAGCTCTCCACTTGACAGGGGCGATCAGCCCCAGCATTTT

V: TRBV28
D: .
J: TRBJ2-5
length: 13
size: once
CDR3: CASSSGVWETQYF
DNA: TGTGCCAGCAGTTCGGGGGTATGGGAGACCCAGTACTTC

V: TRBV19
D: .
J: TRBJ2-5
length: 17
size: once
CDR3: CASSISGPGGDQETQYF
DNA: TGTGCCAGTAGTATATCAGGGCCCGGAGGAGATCAAGAGACCCAGTACTTC

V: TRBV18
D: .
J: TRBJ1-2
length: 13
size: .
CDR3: CASSPISRVGYTF
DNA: TGTGCCAGCTCACCAATATCCAGGGTCGGCTACACCTTC